The subject of this entry is one T cell receptor (beta chain). The data belong to a study of blood T cell repertoires in COVID-19. Study at large: Acute and convalescent COVID-19 specimens originated in the United States, Italy and Spain. PBMCs, B-cell-depleted T cells, or T cells provided the cDNA or gDNA that made up the material.

Study processing details: Quantification of nucleated cells was approximated via reference gene primer amplification. Profiling relied on immunoSEQ multiplex PCR, and the TCRdb table lists in-frame clones only, not all of them. V, J and clone size reflect that table, while D and trimming were determined from the DNA. Altogether 100,000 to 150,000 clones are present, around three quarters being singletons, with the ten largest covering about 40%. The CDR3 has 14 amino acids. Trimming removed 2 bases from V and 3 bases from J, with 7 bases in between. CDR1 SGHNT and CDR2 YENEEA come from the germline V gene.

Sequenced material: peripheral blood. The rearrangement joins TRBV11-3 to TRBJ2-2, with D unresolved. This clonotype was sampled from a man aged 35 to 55 with active or convalescent COVID-19. In DNA, the CDR3 is TGTGCCAGCAGCTTATACAGCTACACCGGGGAGCTGTTTTTT. Its translation: CASSLYSYTGELFF.